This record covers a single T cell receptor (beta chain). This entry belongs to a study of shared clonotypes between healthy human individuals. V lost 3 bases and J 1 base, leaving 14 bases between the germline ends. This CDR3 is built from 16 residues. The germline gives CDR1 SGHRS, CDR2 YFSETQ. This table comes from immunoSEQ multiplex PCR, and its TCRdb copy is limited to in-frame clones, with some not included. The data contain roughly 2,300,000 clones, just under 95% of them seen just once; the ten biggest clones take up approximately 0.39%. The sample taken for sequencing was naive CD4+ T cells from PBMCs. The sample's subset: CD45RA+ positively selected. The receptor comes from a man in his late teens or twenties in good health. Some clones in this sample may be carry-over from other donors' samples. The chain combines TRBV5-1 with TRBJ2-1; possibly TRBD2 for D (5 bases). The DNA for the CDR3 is TGCGCCAGCAGCTGGACTCCTAGCTTATCCTACAATGAGCAGTTCTTC. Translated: CASSWTPSLSYNEQFF.